This T cell receptor (beta chain) was recorded in a study of T-cell reconstitution after alpha-beta-depleted transplantation in children. As it was prepared, the TCRbeta library received unique molecular identifiers. TCRdb itself ran the PCR reads through MiXCR, one entry per CDR3 protein. The data contain about 400,000 distinct CDR3 sequences, about a fifth of them singletons. The sample holds many counts of this clonotype. Germline loops: CDR1 MNHNS, CDR2 SASEGT. The CDR3 extends over 16 amino acids. Trimming left V 6 bases short and J 5 bases short, with 23 bases between. Here the sequenced sample was PBMCs from the stem cell graft donor, taken from the stem cell graft. The chain carries TRBV6-1 and TRBJ2-7, with TRBD2 as a possible D gene (6 bases). The receptor was isolated from a human donor who donated a stem cell graft to a child with acute myeloid leukemia. The CDR3 loop is CASRRYPGLSIHEQYF. The CDR3 DNA sequence: TGTGCCAGCAGACGGTATCCGGGACTCTCCATCCACGAGCAGTACTTC.